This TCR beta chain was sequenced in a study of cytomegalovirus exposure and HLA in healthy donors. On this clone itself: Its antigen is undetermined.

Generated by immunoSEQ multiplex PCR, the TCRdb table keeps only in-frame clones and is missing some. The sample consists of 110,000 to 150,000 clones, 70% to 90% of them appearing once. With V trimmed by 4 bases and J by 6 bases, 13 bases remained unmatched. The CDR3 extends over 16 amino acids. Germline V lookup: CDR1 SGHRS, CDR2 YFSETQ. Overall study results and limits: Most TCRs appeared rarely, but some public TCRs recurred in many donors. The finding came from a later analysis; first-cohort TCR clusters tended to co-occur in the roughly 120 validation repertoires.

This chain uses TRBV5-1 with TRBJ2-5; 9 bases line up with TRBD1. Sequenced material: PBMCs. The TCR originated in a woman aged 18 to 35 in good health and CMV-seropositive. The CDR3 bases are TGCGCCAGCAGCCTGAACGGGGACAGGGAGGTCAAGACCCAGTACTTC. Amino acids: CASSLNGDREVKTQYF.